The rows below give T cell receptor beta chains drawn from one sample of a study of blood T cell repertoires in COVID-19. The protocol was immunoSEQ multiplex PCR, while the TCRdb copy is restricted to in-frame clones and leaves out a portion. This table holds roughly 430,000 clones, around nine tenths found once. Sequenced material: PBMCs or T cells enriched from blood (not recorded which). The source is a young woman who had been exposed to COVID-19. Each CDR3 is given with its conserved first and last residue. D genes are given only for firm matches.

>TRBD2|TRBV2|TRBJ2-7
TGTGCCAGCCGCGCTAGCGGGTACGAGCAGTACTTC
CASRASGYEQYF
>TRBD1|TRBV5-4|TRBJ2-3
TGTGCCAGCAGCTTGGCGAGACAGGGGGCCACAGATACGCAGTATTTT
CASSLARQGATDTQYF
>NA|TRBV24-1|TRBJ2-3
TGTGCCACCAGTGATCCCCTAATAACCAGCACAGATACGCAGTATTTT
CATSDPLITSTDTQYF
>NA|TRBV5-8|TRBJ2-7
TGTGCCAGCAGCTATCCCGGGTACGAGCAGTACTTC
CASSYPGYEQYF
>NA|TRBV4-1|TRBJ2-3
TGCGCCAGCAAGGGATTCTTTGTCGGCCCAGGGTCCCTTCAAACAGATACGCAGTATTTT
CASKGFFVGPGSLQTDTQYF
>NA|TRBV5-6|TRBJ1-1
TGTGCCAGCAGCTTGGACGGGAGGGTCACTGAAGCTTTCTTT
CASSLDGRVTEAFF
>NA|TRBV10-3|TRBJ1-2
TGTGCCAGTACAGGTAGGCCCTCTGATGGCTACACCTTC
CASTGRPSDGYTF
>NA|TRBV3-1/TRBV3-2|TRBJ2-2
TGTGCCAGCAGCCAAGCGGTCTTCGGGGAGCTGTTTTTT
CASSQAVFGELFF
>NA|TRBV19|TRBJ2-5
TGTGCCGTGAGGCCGAATGCTAAAGAGACCCAGTACTTC
CAVRPNAKETQYF
>TRBD2|TRBV6-5|TRBJ2-1
TGTGCCAGCCGTATCGGACTAGCGGCCAATGAGCAGTTCTTC
CASRIGLAANEQFF